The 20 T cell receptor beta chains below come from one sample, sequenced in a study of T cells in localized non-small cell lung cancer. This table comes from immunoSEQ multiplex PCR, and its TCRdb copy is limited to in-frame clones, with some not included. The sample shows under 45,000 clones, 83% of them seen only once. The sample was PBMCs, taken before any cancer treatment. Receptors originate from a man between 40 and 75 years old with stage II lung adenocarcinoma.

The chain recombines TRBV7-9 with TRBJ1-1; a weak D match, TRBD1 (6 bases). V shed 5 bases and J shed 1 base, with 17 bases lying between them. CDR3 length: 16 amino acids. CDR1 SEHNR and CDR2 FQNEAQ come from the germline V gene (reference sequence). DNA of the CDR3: TGTGCCAGCAGCGCCGAGGGGGGGATACCGAACACTGAAGCTTTCTTT. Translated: CASSAEGGIPNTEAFF.

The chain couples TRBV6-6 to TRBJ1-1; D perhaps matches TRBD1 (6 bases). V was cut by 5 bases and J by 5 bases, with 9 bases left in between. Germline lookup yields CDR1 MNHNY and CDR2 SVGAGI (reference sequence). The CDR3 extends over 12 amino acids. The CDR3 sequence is CASSRRGTEAFF. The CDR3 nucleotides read TGTGCCAGCAGTAGGAGGGGGACTGAAGCTTTCTTT.

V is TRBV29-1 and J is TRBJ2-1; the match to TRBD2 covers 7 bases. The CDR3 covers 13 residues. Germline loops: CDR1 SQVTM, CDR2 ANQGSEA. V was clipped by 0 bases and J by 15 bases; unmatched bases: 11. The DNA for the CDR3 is TGCAGCGTTGAAGAATTAGCGGGTCGGGGTCTGTTCTTC. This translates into CSVEELAGRGLFF.

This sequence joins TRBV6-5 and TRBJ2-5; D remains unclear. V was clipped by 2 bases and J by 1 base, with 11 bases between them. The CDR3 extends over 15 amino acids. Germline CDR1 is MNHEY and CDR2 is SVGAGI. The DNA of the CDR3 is TGTGCCAGCAGTTACGGTCCTAAGGGCCAAGAGACCCAGTACTTC. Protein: CASSYGPKGQETQYF.

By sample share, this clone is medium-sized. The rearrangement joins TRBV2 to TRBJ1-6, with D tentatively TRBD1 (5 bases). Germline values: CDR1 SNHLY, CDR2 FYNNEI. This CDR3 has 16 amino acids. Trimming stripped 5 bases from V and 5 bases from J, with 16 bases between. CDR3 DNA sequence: TGTGCCAGCAGTTTGGTTGGGGGAATCAATAATTCACCCCTCCACTTT. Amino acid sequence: CASSLVGGINNSPLHF.

The CDR3 sequence is CASSREQGWKNYGYTF. DNA of the CDR3: TGTGCCAGCAGCCGAGAACAGGGGTGGAAGAACTATGGCTACACCTTC. This chain links TRBV9 with TRBJ1-2; 7 bases map to TRBD1. The V segment lost 4 bases and the J segment 2 bases; nucleotides outside the gene matches: 11. Looked up from germline, CDR1 is SGDLS and CDR2 is YYNGEE. CDR3 length equals 16 residues.

The CDR3 bases are TGTGCCAGTATGGACAGGGCGAGCTCCTACGAGCAGTACTTC. Residues: CASMDRASSYEQYF. The rearrangement joins TRBV19 to TRBJ2-7; 8 bases are shared with TRBD1. Germline V gene lookup returns CDR1 LNHDA and CDR2 SQIVND (reference sequence). The CDR3 runs 14 residues. J lost 0 bases, V lost 7 bases, and 5 bases had no gene match.

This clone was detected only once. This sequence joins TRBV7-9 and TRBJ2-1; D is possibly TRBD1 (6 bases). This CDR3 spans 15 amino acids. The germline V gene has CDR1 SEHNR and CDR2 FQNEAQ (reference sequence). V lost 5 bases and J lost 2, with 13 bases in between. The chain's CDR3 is CASSLPDSPYNEQFF. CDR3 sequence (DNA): TGTGCCAGCAGCCTCCCGGACAGCCCCTACAATGAGCAGTTCTTC.

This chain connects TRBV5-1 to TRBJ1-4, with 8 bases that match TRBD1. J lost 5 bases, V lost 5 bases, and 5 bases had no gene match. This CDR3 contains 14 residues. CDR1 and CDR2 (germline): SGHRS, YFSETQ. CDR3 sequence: CASSDRGLNEKLFF. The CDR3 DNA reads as TGCGCCAGCAGTGACAGGGGCCTAAATGAAAAACTGTTTTTT. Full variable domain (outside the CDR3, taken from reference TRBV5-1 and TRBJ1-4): KAGVTQTPRYLIKTRGQQVTLSCSPISGHRSVSWYQQTPGQGLQFLFEYFSETQRNKGNFPGRFSGRQFSNSRSEMNVSTLELGDSALYLCASSDRGLNEKLFFGSGTQLSVL.

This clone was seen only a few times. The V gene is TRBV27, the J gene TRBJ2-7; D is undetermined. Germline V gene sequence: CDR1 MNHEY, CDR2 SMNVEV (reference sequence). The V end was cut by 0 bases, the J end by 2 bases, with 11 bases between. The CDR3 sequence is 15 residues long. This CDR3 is CASSLSIGRTYEQYF. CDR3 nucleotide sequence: TGTGCCAGCAGTTTATCGATAGGTAGGACCTACGAGCAGTACTTC.

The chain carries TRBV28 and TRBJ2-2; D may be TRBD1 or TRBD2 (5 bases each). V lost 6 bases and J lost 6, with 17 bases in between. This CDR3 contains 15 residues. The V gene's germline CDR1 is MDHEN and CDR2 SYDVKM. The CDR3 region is CASSQGPLLSGELFF. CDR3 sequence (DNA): TGTGCCAGCAGCCAGGGACCGCTGCTCTCCGGGGAGCTGTTTTTT.

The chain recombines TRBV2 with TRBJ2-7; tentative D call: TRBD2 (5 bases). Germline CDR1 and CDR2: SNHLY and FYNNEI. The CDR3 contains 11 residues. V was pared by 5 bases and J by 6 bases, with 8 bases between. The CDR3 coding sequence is TGTGCCAGCAGTCGGGATAGCGAGCAGTACTTC. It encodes CASSRDSEQYF.

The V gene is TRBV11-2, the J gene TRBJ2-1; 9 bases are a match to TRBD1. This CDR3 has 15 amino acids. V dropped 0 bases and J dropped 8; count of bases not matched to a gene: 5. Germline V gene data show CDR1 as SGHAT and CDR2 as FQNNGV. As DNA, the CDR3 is TGTGCCAGCAGCTTAGAAGGGACAGGGCCCGATGAGCAGTTCTTC. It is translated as CASSLEGTGPDEQFF.

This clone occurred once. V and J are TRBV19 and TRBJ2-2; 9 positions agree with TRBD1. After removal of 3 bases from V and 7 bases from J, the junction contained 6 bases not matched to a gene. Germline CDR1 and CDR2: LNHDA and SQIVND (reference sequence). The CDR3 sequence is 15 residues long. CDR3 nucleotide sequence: TGTGCCAGTAGTATTGGACAGGGGTTAGGCGGGGAGCTGTTTTTT. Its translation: CASSIGQGLGGELFF.

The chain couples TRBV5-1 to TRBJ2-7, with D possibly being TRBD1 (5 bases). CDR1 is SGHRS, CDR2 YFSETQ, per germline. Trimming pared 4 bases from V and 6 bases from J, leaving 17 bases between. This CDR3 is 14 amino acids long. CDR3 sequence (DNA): TGCGCCAGCAGCCCGAAAGGGGATAGTGTCGAGCAGTACTTC. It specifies CASSPKGDSVEQYF.

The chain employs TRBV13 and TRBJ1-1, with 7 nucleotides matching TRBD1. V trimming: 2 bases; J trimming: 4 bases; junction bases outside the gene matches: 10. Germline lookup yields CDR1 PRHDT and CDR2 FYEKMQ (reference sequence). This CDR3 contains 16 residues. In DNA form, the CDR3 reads TGTGCCAGCAGCTTATCAGGGGGAACCCCGGCCACTGAAGCTTTCTTT. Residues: CASSLSGGTPATEAFF.

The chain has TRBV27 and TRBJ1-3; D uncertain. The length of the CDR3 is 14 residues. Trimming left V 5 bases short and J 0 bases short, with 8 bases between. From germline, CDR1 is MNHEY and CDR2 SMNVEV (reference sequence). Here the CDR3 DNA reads TGTGCCAGCAGTGAACTGGGCTCTGGAAACACCATATATTTT. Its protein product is CASSELGSGNTIYF.

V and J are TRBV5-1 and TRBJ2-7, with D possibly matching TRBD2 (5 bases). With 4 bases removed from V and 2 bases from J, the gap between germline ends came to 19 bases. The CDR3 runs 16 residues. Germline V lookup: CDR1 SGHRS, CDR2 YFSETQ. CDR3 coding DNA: TGCGCCAGCAGCCCGGTTGGCTTTGGGAGCACCTACGAGCAGTACTTC. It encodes CASSPVGFGSTYEQYF.

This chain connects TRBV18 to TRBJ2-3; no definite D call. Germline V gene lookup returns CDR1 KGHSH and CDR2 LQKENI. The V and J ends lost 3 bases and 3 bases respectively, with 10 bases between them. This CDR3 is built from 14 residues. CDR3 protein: CASSPKAVTDTQYF. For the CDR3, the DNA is TGTGCCAGCTCACCGAAAGCAGTTACAGATACGCAGTATTTT.

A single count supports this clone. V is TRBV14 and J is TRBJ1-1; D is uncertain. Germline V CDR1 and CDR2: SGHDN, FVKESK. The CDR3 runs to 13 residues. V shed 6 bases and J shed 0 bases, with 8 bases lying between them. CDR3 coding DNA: TGTGCCAGCAGTCCGTCCATGAACACTGAAGCTTTCTTT. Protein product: CASSPSMNTEAFF.